The rows below give T cell receptor beta chains drawn from one sample of a study of CD8 T cell repertoires and HIV-1 epitope variants. Using immunoSEQ multiplex PCR, the repertoire was profiled, and TCRdb retains in-frame clones only, with some absent. Of about 95,000 clones listed, roughly 80% were seen once; the top ten hold around 25%. The sequencing sample was made of uncultured baseline CD8+ T cells from peripheral blood mononuclear cells (PBMCs). These receptors were obtained from a male donor with HIV. Both conserved end residues are part of each CDR3. The order of the fields is CDR3 length, D gene, J gene, clone size, V gene, CDR3 DNA, CDR3 protein. The D gene is left open where the match is weak. Size is stated for part of the rows, as once, few or many counts, or as a class when the clone is expanded.

length: 13; D: NA; J: TRBJ1-2; size: few; V: TRBV11-2; DNA: TGTGCCAGCAGTTTGGGAGCTAACTATGGCTACACCTTC; CDR3: CASSLGANYGYTF
length: 11; D: NA; J: TRBJ1-2; size: few; V: TRBV19; DNA: TGTGCCAGTCAGGACGGCTATGGCTACACCTTC; CDR3: CASQDGYGYTF
length: 19; D: NA; J: TRBJ2-2; size: NA; V: TRBV27; DNA: TGTGCCAGCAGTTTATATGCCCCGCTTAGCGGTGCGAACACCGGGGAGCTGTTTTTT; CDR3: CASSLYAPLSGANTGELFF
length: 15; D: TRBD1; J: TRBJ2-1; size: NA; V: TRBV27; DNA: TGTGCCAGCAGTTTTGGACAGGGAATTTACAATGAGCAGTTCTTC; CDR3: CASSFGQGIYNEQFF
length: 15; D: NA; J: TRBJ1-2; size: NA; V: TRBV9; DNA: TGTGCCAGCAGCGCCGGACATCTAGGGTCCTATGGCTACACCTTC; CDR3: CASSAGHLGSYGYTF
length: 15; D: TRBD1; J: TRBJ1-5; size: NA; V: TRBV19; DNA: TGTGCCAGTAGCCCGGACAGGGGTCCCAATCAGCCCCAGCATTTT; CDR3: CASSPDRGPNQPQHF
length: 16; D: TRBD1; J: TRBJ1-2; size: NA; V: TRBV28; DNA: TGTGCCAGCAGCCTAGGGACAGCCCCAGGGTCCTATGGCTACACCTTC; CDR3: CASSLGTAPGSYGYTF
length: 13; D: NA; J: TRBJ2-3; size: NA; V: TRBV4-2; DNA: TGTGCCAGCAGCCCGGGGCGTACAGATACGCAGTATTTT; CDR3: CASSPGRTDTQYF
length: 18; D: TRBD1; J: TRBJ1-2; size: NA; V: TRBV18; DNA: TGTGCCAGCTCACCACCGACGGGACAGGGCCTTTTGAGGTCTGGCTACACCTTC; CDR3: CASSPPTGQGLLRSGYTF
length: 15; D: NA; J: TRBJ2-5; size: many; V: TRBV4-1; DNA: TGCGCCAGCAGCCAAGAGGGAGGGGGAAGAAGGACCCAGTACTTC; CDR3: CASSQEGGGRRTQYF
length: 16; D: TRBD1; J: TRBJ2-6; size: NA; V: TRBV28; DNA: TGTGCCAGCAGTCAAGACAGGGGAACTGGGGCCAACGTCCTGACTTTC; CDR3: CASSQDRGTGANVLTF
length: 13; D: NA; J: TRBJ2-3; size: NA; V: TRBV11-2; DNA: TGTGCCAGCAGCCGACCAGAGGCAGATACGCAGTATTTT; CDR3: CASSRPEADTQYF
length: 15; D: NA; J: TRBJ1-6; size: many; V: TRBV27; DNA: TGTGCCAGCAGTTTCAGCCAGGATTTGAATTCACCCCTCCACTTT; CDR3: CASSFSQDLNSPLHF
length: 15; D: NA; J: TRBJ1-5; size: NA; V: TRBV6-5; DNA: TGTGCCAGCAGACCCGCCGGACACGCTAATCAGCCCCAGCATTTT; CDR3: CASRPAGHANQPQHF
length: 13; D: NA; J: TRBJ2-7; size: many; V: TRBV29-1; DNA: TGCAGCGTTGTTACTTCCAGCTCCTACGAGCAGTACTTC; CDR3: CSVVTSSSYEQYF
length: 16; D: NA; J: TRBJ2-7; size: once; V: TRBV4-2; DNA: TGTGCCAGCAGCCAAGTCCCCGGGAGAGGCTCCTACGAGCAGTACTTC; CDR3: CASSQVPGRGSYEQYF
length: 15; D: TRBD2; J: TRBJ2-1; size: once; V: TRBV5-1; DNA: TGCGCCAGCAGCTTGGTAGCGGGAGAGGTCAATGAGCAGTTCTTC; CDR3: CASSLVAGEVNEQFF
length: 14; D: NA; J: TRBJ1-2; size: NA; V: TRBV5-4; DNA: TGTGCCAGCAGCTTCAGGGGACCCAACTATGGCTACACCTTC; CDR3: CASSFRGPNYGYTF
length: 12; D: NA; J: TRBJ2-3; size: NA; V: TRBV9; DNA: TGTGCCAGCAGCGATAACACTTTGGGGCAGTATTTT; CDR3: CASSDNTLGQYF
length: 14; D: TRBD2; J: TRBJ2-1; size: NA; V: TRBV5-1; DNA: TGCGCCAGCCGCCCGGGGGGTGGAGAAAATGAGCAGTTCTTC; CDR3: CASRPGGGENEQFF
length: 15; D: NA; J: TRBJ1-2; size: few; V: TRBV9; DNA: TGTGCCAGCAGCTTATGGACAGCTCCAAGGGATGGCTACACCTTC; CDR3: CASSLWTAPRDGYTF
length: 14; D: NA; J: TRBJ1-1; size: NA; V: TRBV7-6; DNA: TGTGCCAGCAGCTTAAGTTGGACAAACACTGAAGCTTTCTTT; CDR3: CASSLSWTNTEAFF
length: 12; D: NA; J: TRBJ1-4; size: few; V: TRBV28; DNA: TGTGCCAGCTGGGGGTCACGGGAAAAACTGTTTTTT; CDR3: CASWGSREKLFF
length: 13; D: TRBD1; J: TRBJ1-2; size: NA; V: TRBV30; DNA: TGTGCCTGGATGATCCGACAGGGTAGTGGCTACACCTTC; CDR3: CAWMIRQGSGYTF
length: 13; D: NA; J: TRBJ2-7; size: NA; V: TRBV6-5; DNA: TGTGCCAGCAGCCCCGGGGGTCCCTACGAGCAGTACTTC; CDR3: CASSPGGPYEQYF
length: 12; D: TRBD2; J: TRBJ2-7; size: NA; V: TRBV6-1; DNA: TGTGCCAGCAGTGAATGGACTAGCAGTCAGTACTTC; CDR3: CASSEWTSSQYF
length: 16; D: TRBD1; J: TRBJ2-5; size: once; V: TRBV2; DNA: TGTGCCAGCAGTTTCGCCGGGACAGGGGCCCAAGAGACCCAGTACTTC; CDR3: CASSFAGTGAQETQYF
length: 12; D: NA; J: TRBJ1-1; size: NA; V: TRBV5-6; DNA: TGTGCCAGCAGCACCATCAGGAGGGGAGCTTTCTTT; CDR3: CASSTIRRGAFF
length: 15; D: TRBD1; J: TRBJ1-1; size: NA; V: TRBV5-1; DNA: TGCGCCAGCAGCTTGGAGCAGGGGGCGAGCACTGAAGCTTTCTTT; CDR3: CASSLEQGASTEAFF
length: 16; D: TRBD1; J: TRBJ2-3; size: NA; V: TRBV4-3; DNA: TGCGCCAGCAGCCAAGAGGGGACAGGGGGATTGGATACGCAGTATTTT; CDR3: CASSQEGTGGLDTQYF
length: 12; D: NA; J: TRBJ2-7; size: NA; V: TRBV28; DNA: TGTGCCAGCCAGACAGGCCCCTACGAGCAGTACTTC; CDR3: CASQTGPYEQYF
length: 17; D: NA; J: TRBJ2-3; size: NA; V: TRBV27; DNA: TGTGCCAGCAGTCCCCCGGGCTGGCGGGGCCGCACAGATACGCAGTATTTT; CDR3: CASSPPGWRGRTDTQYF
length: 14; D: TRBD1; J: TRBJ1-5; size: few; V: TRBV13; DNA: TGTGCCAGCAGCCTATCGGGACAGGATCAGCCCCAGCATTTT; CDR3: CASSLSGQDQPQHF
length: 14; D: NA; J: TRBJ2-2; size: NA; V: TRBV2; DNA: TGTGCCAGCAGTGGACCCAAGAACACCGGGGAGCTGTTTTTT; CDR3: CASSGPKNTGELFF
length: 13; D: NA; J: TRBJ2-7; size: few; V: TRBV30; DNA: TGTGCCACCTTACACTTCCCCACGGGCGAGCAGTACTTC; CDR3: CATLHFPTGEQYF
length: 10; D: NA; J: TRBJ2-2; size: few; V: TRBV20-1; DNA: TGCAGTGCTAGCTCAAGGGAGCTGTTTTTT; CDR3: CSASSRELFF
length: 14; D: TRBD2; J: TRBJ2-1; size: NA; V: TRBV25-1; DNA: TGTGCCAGCAGTGGTAGCGGGGGGGCTGGTGAGCAGTTCTTC; CDR3: CASSGSGGAGEQFF
length: 15; D: NA; J: TRBJ1-1; size: NA; V: TRBV5-1; DNA: TGCGCCAGCAGCCCCCCCGGGACCTCGAACACTGAAGCTTTCTTT; CDR3: CASSPPGTSNTEAFF
length: 14; D: NA; J: TRBJ1-2; size: NA; V: TRBV15; DNA: TGTGCCACCAGCAGAGATATTCAGGGGAATGGCTACACCTTC; CDR3: CATSRDIQGNGYTF
length: 16; D: NA; J: TRBJ2-1; size: NA; V: TRBV5-1; DNA: TGCGCCAGCAGCTTCGACCGCCAATACACAGGCAATGAGCAGTTCTTC; CDR3: CASSFDRQYTGNEQFF
length: 13; D: TRBD1; J: TRBJ2-2; size: few; V: TRBV29-1; DNA: TGCAGCATTCCCGGGACAGCCACCGGGGAGCTGTTTTTT; CDR3: CSIPGTATGELFF
length: 13; D: NA; J: TRBJ1-2; size: few; V: TRBV30; DNA: TGTGCCGGCCTCCCTGACGCGGGGAGTGGCTACACCTTC; CDR3: CAGLPDAGSGYTF
length: 15; D: NA; J: TRBJ2-1; size: NA; V: TRBV4-3; DNA: TGCGCCAGCAGCCAAGATAGGCCGGGAACAGCTGAGCAGTTCTTC; CDR3: CASSQDRPGTAEQFF
length: 13; D: NA; J: TRBJ1-2; size: NA; V: TRBV12-2; DNA: TGTGCAAGTCGCTTAAACAGGGTAAATGGCTACACCTTC; CDR3: CASRLNRVNGYTF
length: 17; D: TRBD2; J: TRBJ2-5; size: NA; V: TRBV2; DNA: TGTGCCAGCAGTGTTAATCCTCAGGCTAGCGGGAAGGAGACCCAGTACTTC; CDR3: CASSVNPQASGKETQYF
length: 16; D: NA; J: TRBJ2-7; size: few; V: TRBV21-1; DNA: TGTGCCAGCAGCAAAGAGGCCCGGGACAGGGCCTACGAGCAGTACTTC; CDR3: CASSKEARDRAYEQYF
length: 14; D: NA; J: TRBJ2-5; size: NA; V: TRBV19; DNA: TGTGCCAGTTCCAGTTCCATAGATAGAGAGACCCAGTACTTC; CDR3: CASSSSIDRETQYF
length: 14; D: NA; J: TRBJ1-6; size: NA; V: TRBV6-5; DNA: TGTGCCAGCAGCCCGACAGGAGATAATTCACCCCTCCACTTT; CDR3: CASSPTGDNSPLHF
length: 15; D: NA; J: TRBJ2-4; size: NA; V: TRBV5-4; DNA: TGTGCCAGCAGGTTAGACCGGGACGGCAAAAACATTCAGTACTTC; CDR3: CASRLDRDGKNIQYF
length: 17; D: TRBD1; J: TRBJ2-3; size: NA; V: TRBV18; DNA: TGTGCCAGCTCACCAATCCGCGGACAGGGTAGCACAGATACGCAGTATTTT; CDR3: CASSPIRGQGSTDTQYF
length: 15; D: NA; J: TRBJ2-5; size: NA; V: TRBV15; DNA: TGTGCCACCTCCAAAAGCCCCAGGGACCAAGAGACCCAGTACTTC; CDR3: CATSKSPRDQETQYF
length: 15; D: TRBD2; J: TRBJ2-1; size: NA; V: TRBV5-6; DNA: TGTGCCAGCAGCTCGGGGACTAGCGGATACAATGAGCAGTTCTTC; CDR3: CASSSGTSGYNEQFF
length: 13; D: NA; J: TRBJ1-2; size: NA; V: TRBV30; DNA: TGTGCCGTGGAGGACAGAACTAACTATGGCTACACCTTC; CDR3: CAVEDRTNYGYTF
length: 12; D: NA; J: TRBJ2-3; size: NA; V: TRBV28; DNA: TGTGCCAGCAGTTTTAGGTCGGGACCGCAGTATTTT; CDR3: CASSFRSGPQYF